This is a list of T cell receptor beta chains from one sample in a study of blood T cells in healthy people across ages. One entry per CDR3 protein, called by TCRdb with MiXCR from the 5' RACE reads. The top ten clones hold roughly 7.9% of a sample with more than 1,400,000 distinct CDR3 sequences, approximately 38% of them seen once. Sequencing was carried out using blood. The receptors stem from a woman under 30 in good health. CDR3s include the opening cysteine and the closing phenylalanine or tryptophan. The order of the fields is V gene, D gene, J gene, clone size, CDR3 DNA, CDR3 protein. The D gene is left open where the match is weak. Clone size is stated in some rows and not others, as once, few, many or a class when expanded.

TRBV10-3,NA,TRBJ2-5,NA,TGTGCCAACGGGGCTCGGGCAGACAATGAGCAGTACTTC,CANGARADNEQYF
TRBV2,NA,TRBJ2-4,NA,TGTGCCAGCAGTACCCGACAGCCAGCCAAAAACATTCAGTACTTC,CASSTRQPAKNIQYF
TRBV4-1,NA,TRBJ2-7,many,TGCGCCAGCAGCCAAGCCCTTTCGGTGGCGGAACGTTCCTACGAGCAGTACTTC,CASSQALSVAERSYEQYF
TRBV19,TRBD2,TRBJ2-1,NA,TGTGCCACCAGAGGACTAGCGGGAGTGGGTGAGCAGTTCTTC,CATRGLAGVGEQFF
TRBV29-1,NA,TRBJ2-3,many,TGCAGCGTTGAACAGACGTCGGGGGATACGCAGTATTTT,CSVEQTSGDTQYF
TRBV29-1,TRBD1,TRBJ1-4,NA,TGCAGCGTACCGGGACAGGGCGGTGAAAAACTGTTTTTT,CSVPGQGGEKLFF
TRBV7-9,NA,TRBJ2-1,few,TGTGCCAGCAGAGTTACCCCCCGGGGAAGCTCCTACAATGAGCAGTTCTTC,CASRVTPRGSSYNEQFF
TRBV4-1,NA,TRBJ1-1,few,TGCGCCAGCAGCCAATCCGGGTCGAAGGGGACTGAAGCTTTCTTT,CASSQSGSKGTEAFF
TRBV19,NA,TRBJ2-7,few,TGTGCCAGGCCTGGTCGCTGCCTAACGGAGGAGCAGTACTTC,CARPGRCLTEEQYF
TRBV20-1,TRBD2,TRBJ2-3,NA,TGCAGTGCTAGGTCGCGGGAGCGCACAGATACGCAGTATTTT,CSARSRERTDTQYF
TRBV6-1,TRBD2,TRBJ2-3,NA,TGTGCCAGCAGTGGCGGACTAGCGGGGGGACGCACAGATACGCAGTATTTT,CASSGGLAGGRTDTQYF
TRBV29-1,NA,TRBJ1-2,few,TGCAGCGCCTTTTCTACTAACTATGGCTACACCTTC,CSAFSTNYGYTF
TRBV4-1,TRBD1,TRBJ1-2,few,TGCGCCAGCAGCCAAAATCCCGGGACAGGGGGCAATGGCTACACCTTC,CASSQNPGTGGNGYTF
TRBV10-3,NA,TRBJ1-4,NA,TGTGCCATCAGTAGGGGAGAAGATAATGAAAAACTGTTTTTT,CAISRGEDNEKLFF
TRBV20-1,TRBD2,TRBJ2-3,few,TGCAGTGCCCTAACTAGCGGGGGTATAACAGATACGCAGTATTTT,CSALTSGGITDTQYF
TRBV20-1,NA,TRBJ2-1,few,TGCAGTGCGCCACAGGTGGGGAATGAGCAGTTCTTC,CSAPQVGNEQFF
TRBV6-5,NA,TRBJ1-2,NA,TGTGCCAGCAGTTACTCGTCTCCAGGGAGGGACTATGGCTACACCTTC,CASSYSSPGRDYGYTF